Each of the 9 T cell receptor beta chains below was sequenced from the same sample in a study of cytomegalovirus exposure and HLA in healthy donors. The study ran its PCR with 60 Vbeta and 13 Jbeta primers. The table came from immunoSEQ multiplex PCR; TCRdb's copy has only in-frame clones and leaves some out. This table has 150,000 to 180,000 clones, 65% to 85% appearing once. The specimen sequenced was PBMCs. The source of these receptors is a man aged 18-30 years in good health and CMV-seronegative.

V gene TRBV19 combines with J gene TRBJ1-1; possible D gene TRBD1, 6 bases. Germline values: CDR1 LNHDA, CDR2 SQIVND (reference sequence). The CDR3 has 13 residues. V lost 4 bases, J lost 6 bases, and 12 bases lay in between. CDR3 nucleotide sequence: TGTGCCAGTAGTACCCAGGGGTATGCTGAAGCTTTCTTT. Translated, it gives CASSTQGYAEAFF.

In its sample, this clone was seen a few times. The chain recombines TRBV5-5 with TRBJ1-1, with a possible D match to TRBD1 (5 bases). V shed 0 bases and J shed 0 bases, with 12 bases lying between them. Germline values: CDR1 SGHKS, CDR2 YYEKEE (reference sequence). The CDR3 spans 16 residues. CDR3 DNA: TGTGCCAGCAGCTTGGTGGGGGGGAGCATGAACACTGAAGCTTTCTTT. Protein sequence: CASSLVGGSMNTEAFF.

The DNA of the CDR3 is TGTGCCAGCAGTTTACAATCCAGGTCGTATAATTCACCCCTCCACTTT. It encodes CASSLQSRSYNSPLHF. V and J are TRBV27 and TRBJ1-6, with D uncertain. CDR1 is MNHEY and CDR2 is SMNVEV in the germline V gene (reference sequence). The V end was cut by 2 bases, the J end by 4 bases, with 12 bases between. The CDR3 covers 16 residues.

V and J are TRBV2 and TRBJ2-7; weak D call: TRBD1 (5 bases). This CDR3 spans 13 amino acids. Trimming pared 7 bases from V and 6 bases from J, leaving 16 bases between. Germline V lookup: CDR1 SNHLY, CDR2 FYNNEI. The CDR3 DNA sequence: TGTGCCAGCAACGGGCAGGGTCGGCGCGAGCAGTACTTC. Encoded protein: CASNGQGRREQYF. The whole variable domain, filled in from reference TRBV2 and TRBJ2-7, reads EPEVTQTPSHQVTQMGQEVILRCVPISNHLYFYWYRQILGQKVEFLVSFYNNEISEKSEIFDDQFSVERPDGSNFTLKIRSTKLEDSAMYFCASNGQGRREQYFGPGTRLTVT.

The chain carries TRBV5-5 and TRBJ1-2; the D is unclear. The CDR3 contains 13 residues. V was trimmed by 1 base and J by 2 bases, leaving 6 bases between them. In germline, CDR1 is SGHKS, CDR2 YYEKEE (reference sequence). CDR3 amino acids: CASSLPVNYGYTF. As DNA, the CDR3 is TGTGCCAGCAGCTTGCCAGTGAACTATGGCTACACCTTC.

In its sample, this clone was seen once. Here the CDR3 DNA reads TGTGCCAGCAGTGGCGGACAGGGGAACACTGAAGCTTTCTTT. This gives the protein CASSGGQGNTEAFF. The chain carries TRBV6-5 and TRBJ1-1; 8 nucleotides align to TRBD1. The germline CDR1 and CDR2 sequences are MNHEY and SVGAGI. V was pared by 5 bases and J by 1 base, with 3 bases of the junction left unmatched. The CDR3 is 14 residues long.

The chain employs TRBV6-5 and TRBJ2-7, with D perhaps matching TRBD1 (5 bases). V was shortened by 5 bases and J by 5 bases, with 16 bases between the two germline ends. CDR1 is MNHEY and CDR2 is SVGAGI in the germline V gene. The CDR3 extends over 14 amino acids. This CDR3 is CASSPVDRIDEQYF. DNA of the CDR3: TGTGCCAGCAGTCCAGTCGACAGAATAGACGAGCAGTACTTC.

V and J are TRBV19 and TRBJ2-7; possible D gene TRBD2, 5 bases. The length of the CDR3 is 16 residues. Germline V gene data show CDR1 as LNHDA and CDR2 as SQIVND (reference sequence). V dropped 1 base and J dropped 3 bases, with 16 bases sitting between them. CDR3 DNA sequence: TGTGCCAGTAGTATAGTACGATCGGGGTTCCACTACGAGCAGTACTTC. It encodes CASSIVRSGFHYEQYF.

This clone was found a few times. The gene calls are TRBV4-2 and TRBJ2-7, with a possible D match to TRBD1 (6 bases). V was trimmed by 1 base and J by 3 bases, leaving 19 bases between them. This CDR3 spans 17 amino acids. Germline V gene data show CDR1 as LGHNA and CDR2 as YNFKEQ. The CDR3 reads CASSQVYPSQGGYEQYF. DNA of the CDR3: TGTGCCAGCAGCCAAGTCTACCCTTCACAGGGCGGCTACGAGCAGTACTTC.